This T cell receptor beta chain was sequenced for a study of OX40 agonist ivuxolimab in advanced cancers. The CDR3 consists of 15 residues. The V and J ends lost 2 bases and 1 base respectively, with 11 bases between them. Germline V gives CDR1 SGHDT, CDR2 YYEEEE. Assay: immunoSEQ multiplex PCR; the TCRdb copy retains only in-frame clones and omits some. The table records about 49,000 clones, 84% of them present only once. This sequence was found in an adult with an advanced solid tumor such as melanoma, head and neck, liver or kidney cancer. The sample here was CD4+ or CD8+ T cells sorted from blood, taken in a trial of the OX40 agonist ivuxolimab. This sequence joins TRBV5-6 and TRBJ2-3, with D perhaps TRBD2 (6 bases). Written as DNA, the CDR3 is TGTGCCAGCAGCTTTCGGGACTGGGGCACAGATACGCAGTATTTT. This gives the protein CASSFRDWGTDTQYF. Filled out from reference TRBV5-6 and TRBJ2-3, the complete variable domain reads DAGVTQSPTHLIKTRGQQVTLRCSPKSGHDTVSWYQQALGQGPQFIFQYYEEEERQRGNFPDRFSGHQFPNYSSELNVNALLLGDSALYLCASSFRDWGTDTQYFGPGTRLTVL.